A selection of T cell receptor beta chains follows, all from one sample in a study of response to subunit inactivated influenza vaccine. Each CDR3 protein gets one entry after TCRdb re-called the RT-PCR reads with MiXCR. The table includes just under 550,000 distinct CDR3 sequences, 20% to 25% detected once. This sample also appeared in a second study, on T cells expressing NK-cell markers.

This specimen was CD4+ T cells sorted from PBMCs, taken approximately 13 days after vaccination. The source of these receptors is a man aged 50 to 59 who received an inactivated influenza vaccine. Each CDR3 is given with its conserved first and last residue. D genes are given only for firm matches. Size is omitted from some rows. Given values are once, few, many or a class for expanded clones.

j_call: TRBJ2-4
clone_size: few
d_call: NA
v_call: TRBV14
cdr3_nt: TGTGCCAGCAGCCAAATACAGGGTGTAAGCATTCAGTACTTC
cdr3_aa: CASSQIQGVSIQYF

j_call: TRBJ2-1
clone_size: few
d_call: NA
v_call: TRBV24-1
cdr3_nt: TGTGCCACCAGTGATCCCGGGACGGAATCGAGCTCCTACAATGAGCAGTTCTTC
cdr3_aa: CATSDPGTESSSYNEQFF

j_call: TRBJ2-6
clone_size: many
d_call: NA
v_call: TRBV4-2
cdr3_nt: TGCGCCAGCAGCCAAGATTCTGGGGCCAACGTCCTGACTTTC
cdr3_aa: CASSQDSGANVLTF

j_call: TRBJ1-5
clone_size: few
d_call: NA
v_call: TRBV6-1
cdr3_nt: TGTGCCAGCAGTCCCCACGGTGGACGCAATCAGCCCCAGCATTTT
cdr3_aa: CASSPHGGRNQPQHF

j_call: TRBJ1-3
clone_size: few
d_call: NA
v_call: TRBV10-1
cdr3_nt: TGCGCCAGCAGATCGGACAGCTCTGGAAACACCATATATTTT
cdr3_aa: CASRSDSSGNTIYF

j_call: TRBJ1-5
clone_size: few
d_call: NA
v_call: TRBV4-1
cdr3_nt: TGCGCCAGTAGTAGTGGGGGTACCGTGGGCAATCAGCCCCAGCATTTT
cdr3_aa: CASSSGGTVGNQPQHF

j_call: TRBJ2-6
clone_size: once
d_call: NA
v_call: TRBV3-1
cdr3_nt: TGTGCCAGCAGCCAAGAATACCTGGCTGGGGCCAACGTCCTGACTTTC
cdr3_aa: CASSQEYLAGANVLTF

j_call: TRBJ2-5
clone_size: few
d_call: NA
v_call: TRBV5-1
cdr3_nt: TGCGCCAGCAGCTTGACGCGGTCCCAAGAGACCCAGTACTTC
cdr3_aa: CASSLTRSQETQYF

j_call: TRBJ2-1
clone_size: NA
d_call: NA
v_call: TRBV5-1
cdr3_nt: TGCGCCAGCAGCTTGGACCGCTTAGGGGAGCAGTTCTTC
cdr3_aa: CASSLDRLGEQFF

j_call: TRBJ1-2
clone_size: NA
d_call: TRBD1
v_call: TRBV20-1
cdr3_nt: TGCAGTGCTAAGACAGGGGACAGGCTTGGCTACACCTTC
cdr3_aa: CSAKTGDRLGYTF

j_call: TRBJ2-4
clone_size: once
d_call: TRBD2
v_call: TRBV28
cdr3_nt: TGTGCCAGCGGACTAGCGGGATTAGCCAAAAACATTCAGTACTTC
cdr3_aa: CASGLAGLAKNIQYF

j_call: TRBJ2-3
clone_size: few
d_call: NA
v_call: TRBV20-1
cdr3_nt: TGCAGTGCCCGGACGATTACTAGCACAGATACGCAGTATTTT
cdr3_aa: CSARTITSTDTQYF

j_call: TRBJ1-6
clone_size: few
d_call: NA
v_call: TRBV4-2
cdr3_nt: TGTGCCAGCAGCCAAGATGTCCATTCACCCCTCCACTTT
cdr3_aa: CASSQDVHSPLHF

j_call: TRBJ2-1
clone_size: NA
d_call: TRBD1
v_call: TRBV10-3
cdr3_nt: TGTGCCATCAGTGTCCGGACAGGGGGCGGAAATGAGCAGTTCTTC
cdr3_aa: CAISVRTGGGNEQFF

j_call: TRBJ2-3
clone_size: once
d_call: TRBD2
v_call: TRBV4-3
cdr3_nt: TGCGCCAGCAGCCACTCTAGCGGTAGCACAGATACGCAGTATTTT
cdr3_aa: CASSHSSGSTDTQYF

j_call: TRBJ1-1
clone_size: few
d_call: TRBD1
v_call: TRBV5-1
cdr3_nt: TGCGCCAGCAGCTCACCCAGGGGGCTCGCGAACACTGAAGCTTTCTTT
cdr3_aa: CASSSPRGLANTEAFF

j_call: TRBJ1-2
clone_size: NA
d_call: NA
v_call: TRBV4-3
cdr3_nt: TGCGCCAGCAGCCAAGAGCGCTCAGCTCCTAACTATGGCTACACCTTC
cdr3_aa: CASSQERSAPNYGYTF

j_call: TRBJ2-3
clone_size: NA
d_call: TRBD2
v_call: TRBV4-2
cdr3_nt: TGTGCCAGCAGCCAAGCAGGCTTTGCGGGGGGCCCAGATACGCAGTATTTT
cdr3_aa: CASSQAGFAGGPDTQYF

j_call: TRBJ2-5
clone_size: NA
d_call: TRBD1
v_call: TRBV7-2
cdr3_nt: TGTGCCAGCAGCTTATCGGAACTACAGGGGGCATTTGAGACCCAGTACTTC
cdr3_aa: CASSLSELQGAFETQYF

j_call: TRBJ2-7
clone_size: few
d_call: TRBD2
v_call: TRBV3-1
cdr3_nt: TGTGCCAGCAGCCGGGAGGGCAGTTCTGATTACTCCTACGAGCAGTACTTC
cdr3_aa: CASSREGSSDYSYEQYF

j_call: TRBJ1-3
clone_size: few
d_call: NA
v_call: TRBV12-3/TRBV12-4
cdr3_nt: TGTGCCAGCAGTGCCCACGAGGGGGACACCATATATTTT
cdr3_aa: CASSAHEGDTIYF

j_call: TRBJ1-2
clone_size: NA
d_call: TRBD1
v_call: TRBV29-1
cdr3_nt: TGCAGCGTTGGGGACAGGGCGAGAGGCTACACCTTC
cdr3_aa: CSVGDRARGYTF

j_call: TRBJ2-1
clone_size: NA
d_call: TRBD2
v_call: TRBV5-6
cdr3_nt: TGTGCCAGCGGCGGCGGCGGACTAGCGGGCCATGAGCAGTTCTTC
cdr3_aa: CASGGGGLAGHEQFF

j_call: TRBJ2-7
clone_size: NA
d_call: NA
v_call: TRBV7-2
cdr3_nt: TGTGCCAGCAGCTTAGCACTTGGGGTTGACGAGCAGTACTTC
cdr3_aa: CASSLALGVDEQYF

j_call: TRBJ2-5
clone_size: NA
d_call: TRBD2
v_call: TRBV14
cdr3_nt: TGTGCCAGCAGCCATCTTAGCGGGGGGCAAGAGACCCAGTACTTC
cdr3_aa: CASSHLSGGQETQYF

j_call: TRBJ2-1
clone_size: NA
d_call: NA
v_call: TRBV20-1
cdr3_nt: TGCAGTGCCCAACCGGCGGGCAATGAGCAGTTCTTC
cdr3_aa: CSAQPAGNEQFF

j_call: TRBJ2-1
clone_size: many
d_call: TRBD2
v_call: TRBV11-1
cdr3_nt: TGTGCCAGCAGCTGGCTAGCGGGAGTTGGGCCCTACAATGAGCAGTTCTTC
cdr3_aa: CASSWLAGVGPYNEQFF

j_call: TRBJ2-7
clone_size: few
d_call: NA
v_call: TRBV7-8
cdr3_nt: TGTGCCAGCAGCCCACGGGCAGGGCCAGCCTCCTACGAGCAGTACTTC
cdr3_aa: CASSPRAGPASYEQYF

j_call: TRBJ1-2
clone_size: few
d_call: NA
v_call: TRBV4-3
cdr3_nt: TGCGCCAGCAGCCAACGACTTACATATGGCTACACCTTC
cdr3_aa: CASSQRLTYGYTF

j_call: TRBJ1-2
clone_size: NA
d_call: NA
v_call: TRBV28
cdr3_nt: TGTGCCAGCGCGGGTGGCTATGGCTACACCTTC
cdr3_aa: CASAGGYGYTF

j_call: TRBJ2-1
clone_size: NA
d_call: TRBD2
v_call: TRBV4-3
cdr3_nt: TGCGCCAGCAGCCAAGTGAGCGGGGGGGTCTCCCTAAGCTCCTACAATGAGCAGTTCTTC
cdr3_aa: CASSQVSGGVSLSSYNEQFF

j_call: TRBJ2-1
clone_size: NA
d_call: TRBD2
v_call: TRBV9
cdr3_nt: TGTGCCAGCAGCTTCGGACTAGCGCATAGTGAGCTGTTCTTC
cdr3_aa: CASSFGLAHSELFF

j_call: TRBJ1-1
clone_size: few
d_call: TRBD1
v_call: TRBV9
cdr3_nt: TGTGCCAGCAGCGTAGTGGGAGGGACAGCAAACACTGAAGCTTTCTTT
cdr3_aa: CASSVVGGTANTEAFF

j_call: TRBJ1-5
clone_size: few
d_call: NA
v_call: TRBV15
cdr3_nt: TGTGCCACCAGCAGCGCACAAGATCAGCCCCAGCATTTT
cdr3_aa: CATSSAQDQPQHF

j_call: TRBJ2-7
clone_size: many
d_call: TRBD1
v_call: TRBV7-2
cdr3_nt: TGTGCCAGCAGCTTGGACAGGGGCTACGAGCAGTACTTC
cdr3_aa: CASSLDRGYEQYF

j_call: TRBJ2-1
clone_size: NA
d_call: NA
v_call: TRBV5-5
cdr3_nt: TGTGCCAGCAGCTCCCAGGGGCAGGAGTACAATGAGCAGTTCTTC
cdr3_aa: CASSSQGQEYNEQFF